This entry describes one TCR beta chain. Some clones are missing from TCRdb's copy, which holds only in-frame ones; the method was immunoSEQ multiplex PCR. This sample carries over 120,000 clones, about 92% of them seen once, and the ten largest clones take approximately 9%. The data were taken from a study of T cell responses to AZD1222 COVID-19 vaccine. Whole-study context: Second doses were pooled across both intervals (about 4 or about 12 weeks).

CDR3 length equals 15 residues. CDR1 is MDHEN, CDR2 SYDVKM, per germline. The V end lost 2 bases, the J end lost 2 bases, and 12 bases lay between the germline ends. Sample: peripheral blood, taken on day 0 of AZD1222 vaccination. This receptor was identified in an adult in good health. V and J are TRBV28 and TRBJ1-2, with a possible D match to TRBD1 (5 bases). The CDR3 is CASSLKIRGNYGYTF. DNA for the CDR3: TGTGCCAGCAGTTTAAAAATTAGGGGCAACTATGGCTACACCTTC.